This entry lists 20 T cell receptor beta chains sequenced from one sample in a study of T cell repertoires in cytomegalovirus infection. TCRdb passed the reads through MiXCR, listing each CDR3 protein once. The data show roughly 640,000 distinct CDR3 sequences, approximately 24% seen once. Sequences were obtained from CD8+ T cells from PBMCs. These TCRs come from a human donor in good health (CMV status not recorded). Some clones in this sample may be carry-over from other donors' samples.

The chain recombines TRBV12-5 with TRBJ2-1; either TRBD1 or TRBD2 may fit D (5 bases each). From germline, CDR1 is LGHNT and CDR2 FRNRAP. The CDR3 spans 17 residues. Trimming removed 1 base from V and 4 bases from J, with 17 bases in between. The CDR3 here is CASGLDPVGAAYNEQFF. CDR3 sequence (DNA): TGTGCTAGTGGTTTGGACCCAGTCGGGGCAGCTTACAATGAGCAGTTCTTC.

A remark on this clonotype: A much bigger clone sits one base away, suggesting this may be a read error. The chain recombines TRBV28 with TRBJ1-2; tentative D call: TRBD1 (5 bases). The CDR3 runs 15 residues. Germline CDR1 and CDR2: MDHEN and SYDVKM. The CDR3 region is CASSATGALGYDYTF. In DNA form, the CDR3 reads TGTGCCAGCAGTGCTACCGGGGCCCTGGGGTATGACTACACCTTC.

This clonotype was seen only a few times. V is TRBV6-1 and J is TRBJ1-4, with TRBD1 matching over 9 bases. J was trimmed by 8 bases and V by 9 bases; bases with no gene match: 16. In germline, CDR1 is MNHNS, CDR2 SASEGT. This CDR3 comprises 16 residues. For the CDR3, the DNA is TGTGCCAGTACCCCGGGACAGGGCATTTATCCCGAAAAACTGTTTTTT. This translates into CASTPGQGIYPEKLFF.

This clonotype appeared a few times. The gene calls are TRBV19 and TRBJ2-7; the D is unclear. The CDR3 contains 13 residues. V dropped 3 bases and J dropped 3 bases, with 9 bases sitting between them. CDR1 and CDR2 (germline): LNHDA, SQIVND (reference sequence). Here the CDR3 DNA reads TGTGCCAGTAGTATGTATGTAGGCTACGAGCAGTACGTC. It is translated as CASSMYVGYEQYV.

In nucleotides, the CDR3 is TGTGCCAGCCAGGGACGGCGTGACTATGGCTACACCTTC. This sequence encodes CASQGRRDYGYTF. The chain carries TRBV2 and TRBJ1-2, with D possibly matching TRBD1 (5 bases). CDR1 and CDR2 (germline): SNHLY, FYNNEI. With 8 bases removed from V and 3 bases from J, the gap between germline ends came to 13 bases. There are 13 residues in the CDR3.

Worth noting for this clonotype: This may be a read error, as it is one base from a much larger clone. The rearrangement uses TRBV7-9 and TRBJ2-7; 8 bases match TRBD1. V lost 4 bases and J lost 3; bases outside the gene matches: 5. The germline V gene has CDR1 SEHNR and CDR2 FQNEAQ (reference sequence). This CDR3 comprises 14 residues. Here the CDR3 reads CASSSGGDGYEQYF. In nucleotides, the CDR3 is TGTGCCAGCAGCTCAGGGGGCGATGGCTACGAGCAGTACTTC.

The rearrangement links TRBV2 to TRBJ2-7; 9 nucleotides line up with TRBD1. CDR1 SNHLY and CDR2 FYNNEI come from the germline V gene. The CDR3 totals 15 residues. J lost 4 bases, V lost 0 bases, and 4 bases had no gene match. CDR3 region: CASSEAAGQGYEQYF. The CDR3 coding sequence is TGTGCCAGCAGTGAAGCAGCGGGACAGGGTTACGAGCAGTACTTC.

This clonotype was counted many times. The V and J genes are TRBV7-2 and TRBJ1-1; D perhaps matches TRBD1 (6 bases). This CDR3 comprises 12 residues. V lost 7 bases and J 4 bases, leaving 10 bases between the germline ends. Germline CDR1 is SGHTA and CDR2 is FQGNSA. The CDR3 DNA is TGTGCCAGCAAGGGGGGAGGCACTGAAGCTTTCTTT. As protein: CASKGGGTEAFF.

This clonotype was picked up many times. V and J are TRBV7-3 and TRBJ2-5, with D perhaps given as TRBD1 or TRBD2 (6 bases each). The V end was cut by 4 bases, the J end by 3 bases, with 21 bases between. Germline loops: CDR1 SGHTA, CDR2 FQGTGA. The CDR3 runs 17 residues. This CDR3 reads CASSSGATSRGKETQYF. The CDR3 coding sequence is TGTGCCAGCAGCTCGGGGGCCACTAGCAGGGGCAAAGAGACCCAGTACTTC.

This chain uses TRBV11-1 with TRBJ2-1, with D perhaps matching TRBD2 (5 bases). V was cut by 2 bases and J by 0 bases, with 11 bases left in between. Looked up from germline, CDR1 is SGHAT and CDR2 is FQDESV (reference sequence). CDR3 size: 16 residues. CDR3: CASSLILASSYNEQFF. The CDR3 region has the DNA TGTGCCAGCAGCTTAATCTTAGCGTCCTCCTACAATGAGCAGTTCTTC.

The chain carries TRBV6-5 and TRBJ1-1; D is possibly TRBD1 (5 bases). Germline CDR1 reads MNHEY; CDR2 reads SVGAGI. The CDR3 loop spans 15 amino acids. V lost 0 bases to trimming and J lost 3 bases, with 11 bases between them. Written as DNA, the CDR3 is TGTGCCAGCAGTTACTCGCGGGACTGGGACACTGAAGCTTTCTTT. Translation gives CASSYSRDWDTEAFF.

The CDR3 sequence is CASQRTGGYNEQFF. In nucleotides, the CDR3 is TGTGCCAGCCAGAGGACAGGGGGATACAATGAGCAGTTCTTC. The J gene is TRBJ2-1, the V gene TRBV2; the match to TRBD1 covers 10 bases. This CDR3 has 14 amino acids. Germline values: CDR1 SNHLY, CDR2 FYNNEI. Trimming took 8 bases from V and 4 from J; bases not matched to a gene: 5. Using reference TRBV2 and TRBJ2-1 for the parts outside the CDR3, the full variable domain is EPEVTQTPSHQVTQMGQEVILRCVPISNHLYFYWYRQILGQKVEFLVSFYNNEISEKSEIFDDQFSVERPDGSNFTLKIRSTKLEDSAMYFCASQRTGGYNEQFFGPGTRLTVL.

This clonotype was observed many times. The chain has TRBV20-1 and TRBJ2-2; tentatively, D is TRBD1 (6 bases). Germline V gene data show CDR1 as DFQATT and CDR2 as SNEGSKA (reference sequence). This CDR3 is 13 amino acids long. The CDR3 loop is CAGRGMNTGELFF. In nucleotides, the CDR3 is TGCGCTGGAAGGGGGATGAACACCGGGGAGCTGTTTTTT.

This clonotype was picked up many times. V usage is TRBV11-3 and J usage is TRBJ2-1; D perhaps matches TRBD1 (5 bases). The ends were cut back, 5 bases at V and 8 bases at J, with 13 bases in the middle. The V gene's germline CDR1 is SGHNT and CDR2 YENEEA. The CDR3 loop spans 13 amino acids. DNA for the CDR3: TGTGCCAGCAGCGGCAGGGCTAGGGATGAGCAGTTCTTC. Its protein is CASSGRARDEQFF.

The DNA of the CDR3 is TGCAGCGTTGGAGTTTGGGGGTACCGGGAGCTGTTTTTT. Protein sequence: CSVGVWGYRELFF. The rearrangement uses TRBV29-1 and TRBJ2-2, with D perhaps matching TRBD1 or TRBD2 (5 bases each). Germline-derived CDR1 and CDR2 are SQVTM and ANQGSEA. The V end was cut by 4 bases, the J end by 9 bases, with 15 bases between. The length of the CDR3 is 13 residues.

The rearrangement joins TRBV6-2 or TRBV6-3 to TRBJ2-1, with D uncertain. Deletions cut 11 bases from V and 0 bases from J, with 14 bases between. Germline V gene lookup returns CDR1 MNHEY and CDR2 SVGEGT. The CDR3 contains 14 residues. In nucleotides, the CDR3 is TGTGCCTCCGACGGCTCGAGCTCCTACAATGAGCAGTTCTTC. Translated, it gives CASDGSSSYNEQFF.

This clonotype occurred many times. The V call is TRBV7-9, the J call TRBJ2-1; TRBD1 might be the D (5 bases). The germline gives CDR1 SEHNR, CDR2 FQNEAQ (reference sequence). The V end lost 11 bases, the J end lost 8 bases, and 13 bases lay between the germline ends. The CDR3 runs to 11 residues. The CDR3 is CASARAYEQFF. CDR3 coding DNA: TGTGCCTCGGCCAGGGCCTATGAGCAGTTCTTC.

This chain uses TRBV6-1 with TRBJ1-2; 9 positions agree with TRBD1. The trim removed 5 bases at V and 3 bases at J, leaving 7 bases unmatched. The germline V gene has CDR1 MNHNS and CDR2 SASEGT. The CDR3 covers 15 residues. In nucleotides, the CDR3 is TGTGCCAGCAGTCCTACAGGGGGCAACGACTATGGCTACACCTTC. It codes for CASSPTGGNDYGYTF.

A remark on this clonotype: A much larger clonotype is one base distant, so this may be a read error. V usage is TRBV28 and J usage is TRBJ2-5, with D maybe TRBD2 (5 bases). The germline V and J ends were trimmed by 6 bases and 0 bases, with 8 bases remaining between them. The CDR3 has 13 residues. The germline CDR1 and CDR2 sequences are MDHEN and SYDVKM. CDR3 sequence: CASREEYQETQYF. The CDR3 nucleotides read TGTGCCAGCAGGGAGGAGTACCAAGAGACCCAGTACTTC.

The chain couples TRBV20-1 to TRBJ2-2, with 10 bases matching TRBD2. The ends lost 6 bases at V and 3 bases at J; junction bases unmatched: 7. Per germline, CDR1 DFQATT and CDR2 SNEGSKA (reference sequence). CDR3 size: 15 residues. This chain's CDR3 is CSAEGTSGDTGELFF. CDR3 nucleotide sequence: TGCAGTGCGGAGGGCACTAGCGGGGACACCGGGGAGCTGTTTTTT.